This TCR beta chain was identified in a study of T-cell reconstitution after alpha-beta-depleted transplantation in children. TCRbeta library construction was performed incorporating unique molecular identifiers. Each CDR3 protein is one row after TCRdb ran MiXCR on the PCR reads. The data hold about 580,000 distinct CDR3 sequences, with roughly 30% observed a single time. This clonotype was counted ten times or more. With V trimmed by 0 bases and J by 3 bases, 1 base remained unmatched. The germline CDR1 and CDR2 sequences are SGHRS and YFSETQ. CDR3 length: 14 residues. This specimen consisted of PBMCs, obtained before TCRalphabeta/CD19-depleted stem cell transplant. The chain joins TRBV5-1 to TRBJ2-7, with 9 bases that match TRBD1. The TCR sequence derives from a boy younger than two with Wiskott-Aldrich syndrome, due to receive a stem cell transplant. The CDR3 protein is CASSLGDRVYEQYF. In DNA, the CDR3 is TGCGCCAGCAGCTTGGGGGACAGGGTCTACGAGCAGTACTTC.